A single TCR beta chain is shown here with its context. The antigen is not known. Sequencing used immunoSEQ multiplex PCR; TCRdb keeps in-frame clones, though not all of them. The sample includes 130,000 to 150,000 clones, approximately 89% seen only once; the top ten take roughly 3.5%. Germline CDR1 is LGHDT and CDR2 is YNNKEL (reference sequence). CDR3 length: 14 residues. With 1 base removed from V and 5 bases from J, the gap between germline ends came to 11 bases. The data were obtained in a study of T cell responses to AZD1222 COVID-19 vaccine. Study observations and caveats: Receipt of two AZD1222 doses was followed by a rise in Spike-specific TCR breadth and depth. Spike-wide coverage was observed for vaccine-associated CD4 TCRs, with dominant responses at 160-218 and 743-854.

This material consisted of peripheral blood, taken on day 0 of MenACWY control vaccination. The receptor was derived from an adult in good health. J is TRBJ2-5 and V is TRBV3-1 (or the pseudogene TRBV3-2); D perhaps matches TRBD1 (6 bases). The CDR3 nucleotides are TGTGCCAGCAGCCAAGCGCAGGGGCCGGAGACCCAGTACTTC. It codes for CASSQAQGPETQYF.